Included here is one T cell receptor (beta chain) sequence, with context. Data came from immunoSEQ multiplex PCR; TCRdb stores just in-frame clones and leaves some out. Found here are 260,000 or so clones, around 85% of them singletons; the top ten hold roughly 2.7%. The sample belongs to a study of blood T cell repertoires in COVID-19. Those who participated ranged in age from roughly 18 to 90 years and resided in under 25 US areas. Germline V CDR1 and CDR2: SQVTM, ANQGSEA. The CDR3 loop spans 20 amino acids. Trimming removed 2 bases from V and 4 bases from J; junction bases left unmatched: 20. The genes are TRBV29-1 and TRBJ2-3; 11 bases are shared with TRBD2. The sequenced material came from PBMCs or T cells enriched from blood (not recorded which). The TCR sequence derives from a woman aged 45-65 years who had recovered from COVID-19. CDR3 sequence (DNA): TGCAGCGTTGAACCCCGGGGCTTAGCGGGAGGGACCTCAGTGGCAGATACGCAGTATTTT. It yields the protein CSVEPRGLAGGTSVADTQYF.